This TCR beta chain was found in a study of human T cells and chemical hapten exposure. Specified time point: patch test 2, 6 weeks after DPC sensitization. Treatment in this sample: therapeutic diphenylcyclopropenone sensitization with weekly scalp DPC. There are a few counts of this clonotype. One entry per CDR3 protein, called by TCRdb with MiXCR from the RACE reads. The sample holds about 380,000 distinct CDR3 sequences, about 6% seen once. CDR1 and CDR2 from the germline V gene are SGHTA and FQGNSA. V lost 3 bases and J 5 bases, leaving 11 bases between the germline ends. This CDR3 contains 13 residues.

The receptor comes from a woman younger than 30 with alopecia areata. Some clones in this sample may be carry-over from other donors' samples. The starting material was whole blood, obtained in connection with sensitization to the hapten diphenylcyclopropenone (DPC). V is TRBV7-2 and J is TRBJ2-7, with TRBD2 as a possible D gene (6 bases). This CDR3 reads CASSFRWGDEQYF. The CDR3 coding sequence is TGTGCCAGCAGCTTCAGGTGGGGGGACGAGCAGTACTTC.